Listed below are T cell receptor beta chains from one sample, sequenced in a study of blood T cell repertoires in COVID-19. Only in-frame clones appear in the TCRdb table, and some are missing; sequencing was by immunoSEQ multiplex PCR. The sample has roughly 410,000 clones, about nine tenths seen once. The material sequenced was peripheral blood. The receptors here all came from a woman between 35 and 50 years old with COVID-19, enrolled during active disease. The CDR3 runs from the conserved cysteine through the conserved F or W. D genes are given only for firm matches. Size tells how often a clone was seen (once, few, many) or the class of an expanded clone, and some rows leave it out.

v_gene	j_gene	abundance	d_gene	len	CDR3nt	CDR3aa
TRBV12-3/TRBV12-4	TRBJ1-2	-	-	13	TGTGCCAGCTCCCCGACGCGGAACTATGGCTACACCTTC	CASSPTRNYGYTF
TRBV5-4	TRBJ1-2	-	-	14	TGTGCCAGCAGCCGCGCCAGGGATCCATATGGCTACACCTTC	CASSRARDPYGYTF
TRBV7-2	TRBJ1-3	once	-	15	TGTGCCAGCAGCCGCGACACCGTCTCTGGAAACACCATATATTTT	CASSRDTVSGNTIYF
TRBV2	TRBJ2-3	-	-	11	TGTGCCAGCAGCCCCTACGATACGCAGTATTTT	CASSPYDTQYF
TRBV28	TRBJ2-5	-	-	15	TGTGCCAGCAGTCGCAGGGGAGTGGGGCAAGAGACCCAGTACTTC	CASSRRGVGQETQYF
TRBV19	TRBJ1-1	-	-	14	TGTGCCAGTAGTATGGGCAGGGCTGCCACTGAAGCTTTCTTT	CASSMGRAATEAFF
TRBV5-1	TRBJ1-1	-	-	13	TGCGCCAGCAGCTTACAAAGGAACACTGAAGCTTTCTTT	CASSLQRNTEAFF
TRBV6-2/TRBV6-3	TRBJ1-3	-	TRBD1	15	TGTGCCAGCAGTTCCCCGACAGGGACTGGAAACATCATATATTTT	CASSSPTGTGNIIYF
TRBV29-1	TRBJ1-2	once	TRBD1	13	TGCAGCGTTAGCCAGGGGGTAAACTATGGCTACACCTTC	CSVSQGVNYGYTF
TRBV15	TRBJ2-6	-	-	15	TGTGCCACCACACAGGATAACTCTGGGGCCAACGTCCTGACTTTC	CATTQDNSGANVLTF
TRBV5-1	TRBJ2-2	-	TRBD1	14	TGCGCCAGCAACAGGGGGGAGAACACCGGGGAGCTGTTTTTT	CASNRGENTGELFF
TRBV7-6	TRBJ1-6	-	-	17	TGTGCCAGCAGCTTAGCGCGGGGGGGTGTTATGGGTTCACCCCTCCACTTT	CASSLARGGVMGSPLHF
TRBV6-2/TRBV6-3	TRBJ1-2	-	TRBD1	16	TGTGCCAGCAGTTCGCGCCCCGGGACAGGGAACTATGGCTACACCTTC	CASSSRPGTGNYGYTF
TRBV5-8	TRBJ2-3	once	TRBD1	16	TGTGCCAGCAGCGTCGACAGGGGGCGCAGGAGAGATACGCAGTATTTT	CASSVDRGRRRDTQYF
TRBV6-5	TRBJ2-1	-	-	11	TGTGCCAGCACCGGAGGGAATGAGCAGTTCTTC	CASTGGNEQFF
TRBV7-3	TRBJ2-1	-	-	17	TGTGCCAGCAGCTTATTCCCCGGAGGCACTACTTACAATGAGCAGTTCTTC	CASSLFPGGTTYNEQFF
TRBV11-2	TRBJ2-7	-	TRBD1	11	TGTGCCAGCAGCTACAGGGGCGAGCAGTACTTC	CASSYRGEQYF
TRBV29-1	TRBJ1-1	-	TRBD1	14	TGCAGCGTTGCCACGACAGGGCAAAACACTGAAGCTTTCTTT	CSVATTGQNTEAFF
TRBV11-3	TRBJ2-3	-	TRBD2	16	TGTGCCAGCAGCACAACGTGGGGGGGGATGACAGATACGCAGTATTTT	CASSTTWGGMTDTQYF
TRBV6-6	TRBJ1-2	-	-	13	TGTGCCAGCAGTTTCACAGGGCTCGCTGGCTACACCTTC	CASSFTGLAGYTF
TRBV7-2	TRBJ1-2	few	-	16	TGTGCCAGCAGCTTAGACCCCCGAGGTTCGGGCTATGGCTACACCTTC	CASSLDPRGSGYGYTF
TRBV7-9	TRBJ2-7	-	-	14	TGTGCCAGCAGCCTCGAAAGGGGACTCTACGAGCAGTACTTC	CASSLERGLYEQYF
TRBV9	TRBJ2-7	-	TRBD2	11	TGTGCCAGCAGTACGGGACTAGCTTTGAGTTTC	CASSTGLALSF
TRBV7-9	TRBJ2-1	-	-	15	TGTGCCAGCAGCTTAGCTTTTGGCGGTTACAATGAGCAGTTCTTC	CASSLAFGGYNEQFF
TRBV6-5	TRBJ1-1	-	TRBD1	15	TGTGCCAGCAGAAAACGACAGGGGATGAACACTGAAGCTTTCTTT	CASRKRQGMNTEAFF
TRBV18	TRBJ2-1	-	TRBD2	16	TGTGCCAGCTCACCACAGCGGACTAGCGGGGGTAATGAGCAGTTCTTC	CASSPQRTSGGNEQFF
TRBV3-1/TRBV3-2	TRBJ2-3	-	TRBD2	15	TGTGCCAGCAGCCAACGGCGGGGGGGCACAGATACGCAGTATTTT	CASSQRRGGTDTQYF
TRBV15	TRBJ2-2	-	-	15	TGTGCCACCAGCAGAGTTGAACGGGACACCGGGGAGCTGTTTTTT	CATSRVERDTGELFF
TRBV7-9	TRBJ2-1	-	-	15	TGTGCCAGCAGCTTTGGGGCGGCTGTTATCGATGAGCAGTTCTTC	CASSFGAAVIDEQFF
TRBV7-9	TRBJ2-1	-	TRBD2	16	TGTGCCAGCAACCGACTAGCGGGAGAAAGAGACAATGAGCAGTTCTTC	CASNRLAGERDNEQFF
TRBV29-1	TRBJ2-7	-	TRBD2	13	TGCAGCGTGACTAGCGGATATACCCACGAGCAGTACTTC	CSVTSGYTHEQYF
TRBV9	TRBJ2-1	-	TRBD2	16	TGTGCCAGCAGCGCCCGAGGGAGCGGGGGCTACAATGAGCAGTTCTTC	CASSARGSGGYNEQFF
TRBV7-8	TRBJ1-4	-	-	16	TGTGCCAGCAGCGTAAGACAGGTCCTGACTAATGAAAAACTGTTTTTT	CASSVRQVLTNEKLFF
TRBV29-1	TRBJ2-7	-	TRBD1	14	TGCAGCGTACAGGGGACAGTGTTAACCTACGAGCAGTACTTC	CSVQGTVLTYEQYF
TRBV2	TRBJ1-1	-	TRBD1	15	TGTGCCAGCAGTTACGAAGGGACAGGGAACACTGAAGCTTTCTTT	CASSYEGTGNTEAFF
TRBV6-6	TRBJ2-3	-	TRBD2	16	TGTGCCAGCAGAAGCCCGGGACTAGCGGGGGTAGATACGCAGTATTTT	CASRSPGLAGVDTQYF
TRBV6-5	TRBJ2-1	-	-	15	TGTGCCAGCACTATGGGGCGGAGCTCCTACAATGAGCAGTTCTTC	CASTMGRSSYNEQFF
TRBV6-5	TRBJ1-1	-	-	15	TGTGCCAGCAGTTACTCGAGTGTTTCGAACACTGAAGCTTTCTTT	CASSYSSVSNTEAFF
TRBV28	TRBJ2-7	-	-	14	TGTGCCAGCAGCAAGGCGGCAGGGTTCTACGAGCAGTACTTC	CASSKAAGFYEQYF
TRBV28	TRBJ1-5	few	-	15	TGTGCCAGCAGTACAAATGGGGGGAGCAATCAGCCCCAGCATTTT	CASSTNGGSNQPQHF
TRBV28	TRBJ1-2	-	-	11	TGTGCCAGCTCGACAGCCTATGGCTACACCTTC	CASSTAYGYTF
TRBV2	TRBJ1-4	-	-	15	TGTGCCAGCAGTGAGGTGGGACTTGGTAATGAAAAACTGTTTTTT	CASSEVGLGNEKLFF
TRBV5-8	TRBJ2-6	-	-	15	TGTGCCAGCAGCTTGGTCCTATCTGGGGCCAACGTCCTGACTTTC	CASSLVLSGANVLTF